This is a list of T cell receptor beta chains from one sample in a study of cytomegalovirus exposure and HLA in healthy donors. Measured with immunoSEQ multiplex PCR; TCRdb has only the in-frame clones, and not every one. Here the sample spans over 150,000 clones, roughly 80% being singletons. Sequencing used PBMCs. The receptors stem from a woman aged 25 to 39 in good health and CMV-seropositive. The CDR3 runs from the conserved cysteine through the conserved F or W. D genes are given only for firm matches. Clone size is given for some rows only: seen once, a few or many times, or a class if the clone is expanded.

TRBD1	few	17	TRBV4-2	TRBJ1-4	TGTGCCAGCAGCCACGCACAGGGGAGTAAAGCTAATGAAAAACTGTTTTTT	CASSHAQGSKANEKLFF
TRBD1	NA	16	TRBV7-4	TRBJ1-1	TGTGCCAGCAGCTTCCGGGACAGGGAGGTCAACACTGAAGCTTTCTTT	CASSFRDREVNTEAFF
TRBD1	NA	17	TRBV18	TRBJ1-2	TGTGCCAGCTCACCACCGATAGGGACAGGGGGCGCGGTTGGCTACACCTTC	CASSPPIGTGGAVGYTF
NA	few	15	TRBV7-2	TRBJ2-7	TGTGCCAGCAGCTTAGGGGGGGGGCAAGACTACGAGCAGTACTTC	CASSLGGGQDYEQYF
TRBD1	once	13	TRBV30	TRBJ2-7	TGTGCCTGGGGGACAGGGGCCGGACACGAGCAGTACTTC	CAWGTGAGHEQYF
TRBD1	NA	14	TRBV2	TRBJ1-1	TGTGCCAGCAACTGGGACAGGGGGAACACTGAAGCTTTCTTT	CASNWDRGNTEAFF
NA	NA	14	TRBV28	TRBJ2-3	TGTGCCAGCAGTCTTTCCTACGCCCCAGATACGCAGTATTTT	CASSLSYAPDTQYF
NA	NA	15	TRBV4-2	TRBJ1-2	TGTGCCAGCAGCCAAATTCTAGGGGAAAACTATGGCTACACCTTC	CASSQILGENYGYTF
NA	once	16	TRBV5-4	TRBJ2-7	TGTGCCAGCAGCTTGGCTGCAGGGGCCAACTCCTACGAGCAGTACTTC	CASSLAAGANSYEQYF
NA	NA	13	TRBV7-2	TRBJ1-2	TGTGCCAGCAGCCGACAGGTCTACTATGGCTACACCTTC	CASSRQVYYGYTF
NA	NA	13	TRBV9	TRBJ2-3	TGTGCCAGCAGCCCCCCTAACACAGATACGCAGTATTTT	CASSPPNTDTQYF
NA	few	12	TRBV28	TRBJ1-5	TGTGCCAGCGGAGGTAGCAATCAGCCCCAGCATTTT	CASGGSNQPQHF
TRBD1	NA	15	TRBV5-1	TRBJ1-4	TGCGCCAGCAGCTTGGCGGGACAGGGGGTTGAAAAACTGTTTTTT	CASSLAGQGVEKLFF